The present T cell receptor (beta chain) was sequenced within a study of OX40 agonist ivuxolimab in advanced cancers. Across the whole study: Hepatocellular carcinoma, melanoma, renal cell or head and neck cancer was diagnosed in the dose-escalation patients. Three patients showed partial responses: one hepatocellular carcinoma and two cutaneous melanoma cases.

Method: immunoSEQ multiplex PCR; TCRdb's copy keeps in-frame clones and lacks some. Of tens of thousands of clones listed, 85% are singletons. The sampling schedule covered blood at baseline, cycle 4 day 1, and cycle 7 day 1. Whole-study findings and limits: On average, CD8+ T cells had more expanded clones than CD4+.

Trimming removed 2 bases from V and 6 bases from J; junction bases left unmatched: 16. CDR1 and CDR2 from the germline V gene are LNHDA and SQIVND (reference sequence). The CDR3 is 18 amino acids. Concerning this clone: The antigen remains undetermined.

The origin of this receptor is an adult with an advanced solid tumor such as melanoma, head and neck, liver or kidney cancer. The rearrangement uses TRBV19 and TRBJ1-5; 7 bases match TRBD1. Material: CD4+ or CD8+ T cells sorted from blood, obtained in a trial of the OX40 agonist ivuxolimab. The CDR3: CASSILGQASGVGQPQHF. The CDR3 DNA is TGTGCCAGTAGTATACTCGGACAGGCCTCCGGGGTTGGTCAGCCCCAGCATTTT. Based on the CDR3 plus reference TRBV19 and TRBJ1-5, the full variable domain is DGGITQSPKYLFRKEGQNVTLSCEQNLNHDAMYWYRQDPGQGLRLIYYSQIVNDFQKGDIAEGYSVSREKKESFPLTVTSAQKNPTAFYLCASSILGQASGVGQPQHFGDGTRLSIL.